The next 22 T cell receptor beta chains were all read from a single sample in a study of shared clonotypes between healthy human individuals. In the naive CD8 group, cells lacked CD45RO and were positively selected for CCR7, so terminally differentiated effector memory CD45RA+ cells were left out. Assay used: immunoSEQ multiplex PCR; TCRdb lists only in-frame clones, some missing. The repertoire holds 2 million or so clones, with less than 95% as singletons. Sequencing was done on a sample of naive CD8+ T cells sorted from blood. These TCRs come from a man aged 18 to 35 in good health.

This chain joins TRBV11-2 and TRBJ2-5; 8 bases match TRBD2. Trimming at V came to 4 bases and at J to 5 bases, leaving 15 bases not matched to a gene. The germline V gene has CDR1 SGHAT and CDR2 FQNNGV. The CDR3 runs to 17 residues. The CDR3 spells CASSSTFRAGVEETQYF. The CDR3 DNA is TGTGCCAGCAGCTCGACGTTTCGAGCGGGAGTTGAGGAGACCCAGTACTTC.

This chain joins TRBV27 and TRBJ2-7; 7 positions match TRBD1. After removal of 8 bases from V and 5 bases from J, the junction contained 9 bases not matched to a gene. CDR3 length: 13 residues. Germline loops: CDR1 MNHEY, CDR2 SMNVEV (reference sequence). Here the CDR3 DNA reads TGTGCCAGCTCGGGACAGCCCCGCAACGAGCAGTACTTC. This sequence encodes CASSGQPRNEQYF.

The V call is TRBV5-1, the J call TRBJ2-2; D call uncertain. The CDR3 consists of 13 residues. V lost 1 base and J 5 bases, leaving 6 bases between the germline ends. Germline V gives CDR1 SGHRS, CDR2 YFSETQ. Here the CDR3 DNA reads TGCGCCAGCAGCTTGACTATTACCGGGGAGCTGTTTTTT. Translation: CASSLTITGELFF.

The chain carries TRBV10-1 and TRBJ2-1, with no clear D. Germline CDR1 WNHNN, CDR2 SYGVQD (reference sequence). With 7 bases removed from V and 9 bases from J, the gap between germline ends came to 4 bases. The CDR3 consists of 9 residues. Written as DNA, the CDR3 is TGCGCCAGCAAGCCTGAGCAGTTCTTC. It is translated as CASKPEQFF.

In DNA form, the CDR3 reads TGTGCCAGCAGCCGAGTAGGGACAGGGGAGTACAATGAGCAGTTCTTC. Amino acid sequence: CASSRVGTGEYNEQFF. V usage is TRBV7-9 and J usage is TRBJ2-1; 10 bases are a match to TRBD1. Germline V gives CDR1 SEHNR, CDR2 FQNEAQ (reference sequence). V lost 5 bases to trimming and J lost 4 bases; unmatched junction nucleotides: 8. The CDR3 length is 16 residues.

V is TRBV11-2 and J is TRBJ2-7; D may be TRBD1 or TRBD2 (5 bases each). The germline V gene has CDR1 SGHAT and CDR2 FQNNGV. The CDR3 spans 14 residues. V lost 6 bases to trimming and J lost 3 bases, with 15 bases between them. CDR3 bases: TGTGCCAGCAGACCACCGGGACCGAGCTACGAGCAGTACTTC. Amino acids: CASRPPGPSYEQYF. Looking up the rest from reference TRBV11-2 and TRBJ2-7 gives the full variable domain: EAGVAQSPRYKIIEKRQSVAFWCNPISGHATLYWYQQILGQGPKLLIQFQNNGVVDDSQLPKDRFSAERLKGVDSTLKIQPAKLEDSAVYLCASRPPGPSYEQYFGPGTRLTVT.

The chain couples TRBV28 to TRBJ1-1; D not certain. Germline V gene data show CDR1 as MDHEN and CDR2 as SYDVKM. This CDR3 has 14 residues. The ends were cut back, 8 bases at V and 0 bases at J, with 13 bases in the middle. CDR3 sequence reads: CASCTDPLNTEAFF. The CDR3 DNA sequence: TGTGCCAGCTGCACAGACCCATTGAACACTGAAGCTTTCTTT.

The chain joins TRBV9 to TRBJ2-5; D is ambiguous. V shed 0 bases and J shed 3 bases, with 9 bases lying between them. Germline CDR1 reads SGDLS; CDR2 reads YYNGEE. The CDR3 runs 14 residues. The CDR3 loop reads CASSVEVSEETQYF. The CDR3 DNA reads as TGTGCCAGCAGCGTAGAAGTCTCGGAAGAGACCCAGTACTTC.

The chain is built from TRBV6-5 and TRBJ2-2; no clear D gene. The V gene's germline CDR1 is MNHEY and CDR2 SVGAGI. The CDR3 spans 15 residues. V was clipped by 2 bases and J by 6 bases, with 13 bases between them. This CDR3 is CASSYGEGQAGELFF. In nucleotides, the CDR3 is TGTGCCAGCAGTTACGGGGAAGGGCAAGCCGGGGAGCTGTTTTTT.

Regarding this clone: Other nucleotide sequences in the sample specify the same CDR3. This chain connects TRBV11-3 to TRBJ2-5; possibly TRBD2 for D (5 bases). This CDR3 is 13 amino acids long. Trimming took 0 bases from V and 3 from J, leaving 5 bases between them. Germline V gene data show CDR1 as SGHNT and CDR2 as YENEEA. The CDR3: CASSLDGEETQYF. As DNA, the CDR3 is TGTGCCAGCAGCTTAGACGGGGAAGAGACCCAGTACTTC. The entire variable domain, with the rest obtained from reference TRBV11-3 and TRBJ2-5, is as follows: EAGVVQSPRYKIIEKKQPVAFWCNPISGHNTLYWYLQNLGQGPELLIRYENEEAVDDSQLPKDRFSAERLKGVDSTLKIQPAELGDSAVYLCASSLDGEETQYFGPGTRLLVL.

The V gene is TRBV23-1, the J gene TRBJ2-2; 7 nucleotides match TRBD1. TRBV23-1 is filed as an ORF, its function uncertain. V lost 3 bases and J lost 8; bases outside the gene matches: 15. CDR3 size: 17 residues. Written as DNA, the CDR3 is TGCGCCAGCAGTCACCCCGCCGACAGGGTGGTCGGAGGGGAGCTGTTTTTT. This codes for CASSHPADRVVGGELFF.

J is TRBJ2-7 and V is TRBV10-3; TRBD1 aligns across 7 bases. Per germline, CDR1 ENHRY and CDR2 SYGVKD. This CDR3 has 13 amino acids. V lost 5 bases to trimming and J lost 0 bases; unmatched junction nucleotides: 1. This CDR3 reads CAISQGDSYEQYF. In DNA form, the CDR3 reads TGTGCCATCAGTCAGGGGGACTCCTACGAGCAGTACTTC.

The CDR3: CASSIDLEGLQFF. In nucleotides, the CDR3 is TGTGCCAGTAGTATAGATCTTGAGGGACTGCAGTTCTTC. V and J are TRBV19 and TRBJ2-1; weak D call: TRBD2 (6 bases). CDR3 length: 13 amino acids. Trimming shortened V by 0 bases and J by 12 bases, and 12 bases separated the two germline ends. Germline V gene data show CDR1 as LNHDA and CDR2 as SQIVND (reference sequence).

CDR3 coding DNA: TGTGCCAGCAGCTTGGGGGACAGGGGTTTGGAGGATAGTGGCTACACCTTC. Its translation is CASSLGDRGLEDSGYTF. This chain uses TRBV5-6 with TRBJ1-2, with 10 bases that match TRBD1. Germline values: CDR1 SGHDT, CDR2 YYEEEE. Trimming cost V 0 bases and J 7 bases; bases outside gene matches: 12. This CDR3 region has 17 residues. The full variable domain, completed using reference TRBV5-6 and TRBJ1-2, is DAGVTQSPTHLIKTRGQQVTLRCSPKSGHDTVSWYQQALGQGPQFIFQYYEEEERQRGNFPDRFSGHQFPNYSSELNVNALLLGDSALYLCASSLGDRGLEDSGYTFGSGTRLTVV.

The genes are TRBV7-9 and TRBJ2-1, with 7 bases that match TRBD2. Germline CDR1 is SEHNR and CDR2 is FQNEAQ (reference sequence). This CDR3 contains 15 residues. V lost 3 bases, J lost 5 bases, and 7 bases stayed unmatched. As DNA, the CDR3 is TGTGCCAGCAGCTTTTCGGCTAGCGGTAACAATGAGCAGTTCTTC. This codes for CASSFSASGNNEQFF.

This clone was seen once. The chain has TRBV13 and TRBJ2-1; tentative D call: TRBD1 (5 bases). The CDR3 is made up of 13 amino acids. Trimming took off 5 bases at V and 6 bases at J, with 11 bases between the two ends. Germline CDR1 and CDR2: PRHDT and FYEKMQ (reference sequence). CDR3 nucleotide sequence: TGTGCCAGCAGCCCACGACAGCCCAATGAGCAGTTCTTC. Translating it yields CASSPRQPNEQFF.

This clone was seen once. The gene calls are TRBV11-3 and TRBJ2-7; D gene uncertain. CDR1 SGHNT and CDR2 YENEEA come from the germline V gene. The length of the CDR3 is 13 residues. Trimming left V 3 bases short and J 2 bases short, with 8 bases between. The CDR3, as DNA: TGTGCCAGCAGCTTCGGGTCCCCCTACGAGCAGTACTTC. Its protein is CASSFGSPYEQYF.

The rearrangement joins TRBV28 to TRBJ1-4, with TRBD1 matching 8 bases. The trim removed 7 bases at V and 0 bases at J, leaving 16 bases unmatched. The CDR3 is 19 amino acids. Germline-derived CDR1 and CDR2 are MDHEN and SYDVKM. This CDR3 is CASNSLYMGQVATNEKLFF. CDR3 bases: TGTGCCAGCAACTCACTTTATATGGGACAGGTCGCAACTAATGAAAAACTGTTTTTT.

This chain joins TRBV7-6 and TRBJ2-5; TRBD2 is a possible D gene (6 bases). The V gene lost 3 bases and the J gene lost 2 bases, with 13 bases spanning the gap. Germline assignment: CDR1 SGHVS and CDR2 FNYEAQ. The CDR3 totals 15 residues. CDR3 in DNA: TGTGCCAGCAGCTTCGGTCGGGGGAATCAAGAGACCCAGTACTTC. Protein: CASSFGRGNQETQYF.

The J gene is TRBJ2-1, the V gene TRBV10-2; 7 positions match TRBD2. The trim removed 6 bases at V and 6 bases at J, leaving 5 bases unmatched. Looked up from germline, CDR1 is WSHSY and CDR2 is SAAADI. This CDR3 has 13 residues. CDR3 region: CASSLTSLNEQFF. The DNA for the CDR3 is TGCGCCAGCAGCTTGACTAGCCTCAATGAGCAGTTCTTC.

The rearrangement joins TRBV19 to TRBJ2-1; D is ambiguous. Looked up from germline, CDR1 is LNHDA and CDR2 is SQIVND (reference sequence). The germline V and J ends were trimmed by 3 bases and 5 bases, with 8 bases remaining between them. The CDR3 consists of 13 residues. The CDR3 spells CASSIAYHNEQFF. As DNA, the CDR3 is TGTGCCAGTAGTATCGCTTATCACAATGAGCAGTTCTTC.

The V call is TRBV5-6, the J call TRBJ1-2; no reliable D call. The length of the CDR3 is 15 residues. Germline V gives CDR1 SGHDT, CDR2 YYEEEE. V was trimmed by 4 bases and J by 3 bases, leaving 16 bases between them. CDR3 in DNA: TGTGCCAGCAGCCCAATACCCAGAGTAGACTATGGCTACACCTTC. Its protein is CASSPIPRVDYGYTF.